This T cell receptor beta chain emerged from a study of T cell repertoires in cytomegalovirus infection (dated by TCRdb to between 2019 and 2020). Study-wide context: Peptide stimulations targeted recently identified HLA-C-restricted CMV epitopes, whose presentation resists viral immunomodulation, together with well-studied HLA-B-restricted epitopes. Because public TCR beta signatures pointed to carriage of CMV infection together with the matching HLA type, the HLA type of each donor mattered for the analysis.

What this sample's treatment or condition label stands for: in vitro stimulation with specific CMV peptide epitopes to enrich CMV-specific T cells. Sequencing relied on an Illumina HiSeq 1500. The public reads were run again by TCRdb, first through fastp at Q25 and then through MiXCR, and only productive beta chains were kept. Rows are unified per CDR3 protein, each entry keeping the most common DNA and genes. In this sample the table shows about 37,000 distinct CDR3 sequences, 40% to 65% of which occur a single time. The ten biggest clones cover 80% to 95% of the sample. Counted from cysteine to phenylalanine, this CDR3 has 24 amino acids. The CDR3 DNA has 72 bases and is translated from base 1. Taken from the germline V gene (reference sequence), the CDR1 and CDR2 loops are MNHNY and SVGAGI. Deletion took 2 bases off V and 2 bases off J, with a span of 34 bases between the germline ends. With respect to this clonotype: No antigen is known for it. No qualities accompany the bases; no much larger clone lies one base away.

Paper-wide results and their limitations: The ex vivo response was dominated by HLA-C-restricted CMV-specific TCR beta clonotypes, and the single most frequent clonotype in two of eight donors was supplied by these HLA-C-restricted clonotypes. Cumulative frequency of public TCR beta family members discriminated carriers of CMV infection plus the relevant HLA type in this cohort and an independent roughly 350-donor cohort.

This clonotype originated in a human donor in good health (CMV status not recorded). Some clones in this sample may be carry-over from other donors' samples. The chain was built from TRBV6-6 and TRBJ2-6; the D region may be TRBD1 or TRBD2, each matching 10 bases equally. The sequencing used CD8+ T cells from cultured PBMCs, collected from culture after CMV antigen stimulation. The CDR3 region reads CASSYPGQGGGAGGPFAGANVLTF. The DNA sequence is given as TGTGCCAGCAGTTACCCTGGACAGGGGGGAGGAGCGGGAGGGCCTTTCGCTGGGGCCAACGTCCTGACTTTC.